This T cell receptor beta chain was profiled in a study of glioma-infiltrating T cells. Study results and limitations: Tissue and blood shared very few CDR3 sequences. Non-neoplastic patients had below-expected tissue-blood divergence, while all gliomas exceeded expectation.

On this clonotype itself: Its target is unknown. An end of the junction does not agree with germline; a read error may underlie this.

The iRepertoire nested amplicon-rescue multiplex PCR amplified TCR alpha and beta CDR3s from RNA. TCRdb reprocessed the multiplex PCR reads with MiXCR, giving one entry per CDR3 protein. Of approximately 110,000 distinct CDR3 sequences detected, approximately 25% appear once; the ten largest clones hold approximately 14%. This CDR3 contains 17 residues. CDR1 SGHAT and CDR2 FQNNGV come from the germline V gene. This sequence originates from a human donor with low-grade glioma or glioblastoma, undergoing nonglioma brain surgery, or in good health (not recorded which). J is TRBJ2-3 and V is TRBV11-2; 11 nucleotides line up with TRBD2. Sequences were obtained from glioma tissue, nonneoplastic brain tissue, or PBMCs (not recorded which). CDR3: CASSFIVASGRPDTKYF. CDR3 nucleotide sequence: TGTGCCAGCAGCTTTATTGTGGCTAGCGGGAGGCCAGATACGAAGTATTTT.